Each of the 5 T cell receptor beta chains below was sequenced from the same sample in a study of cytomegalovirus exposure and HLA in healthy donors. Amplification used 60 Vbeta primers and 13 Jbeta primers. Here immunoSEQ multiplex PCR was the method, and the copy in TCRdb shows in-frame clones only, minus some. Of approximately 140,000 clones in the sample, around 79% are singletons; the top ten hold approximately 0.97%. The sample was PBMCs. The receptor source for this set is a man between 18 and 35 years old in good health and CMV-seronegative.

The rearrangement links TRBV7-2 to TRBJ2-1; 8 bases map to TRBD1. The junction had 6 bases not matched to a gene; V was cut back by 2 bases and J by 6 bases. CDR1 is SGHTA and CDR2 is FQGNSA in the germline V gene. The CDR3 extends over 15 amino acids. The CDR3 here is CASSLFQGALNEQFF. CDR3 bases: TGTGCCAGCAGCTTATTTCAGGGGGCGCTCAATGAGCAGTTCTTC.

The chain recombines TRBV18 with TRBJ2-3, with a tentative D call TRBD2 (5 bases). The CDR3 consists of 17 residues. The V and J ends lost 3 bases and 0 bases respectively, with 16 bases between them. CDR1 and CDR2 from the germline V gene are KGHSH and LQKENI. CDR3 loop: CASSPLFKKRSTDTQYF. CDR3 DNA sequence: TGTGCCAGCTCACCTCTTTTTAAGAAGCGGAGCACAGATACGCAGTATTTT.

The chain joins TRBV4-3 to TRBJ1-6, with TRBD1 identical over 11 bases. The V segment lost 4 bases and the J segment 6 bases; nucleotides outside the gene matches: 14. CDR3 length equals 19 residues. Germline CDR1 is LGHNA and CDR2 is YSLEER. The CDR3, as DNA: TGCGCCAGCAGCCCGGGGGACAGGGGGTTTACAGCGTCTAATTCACCCCTCCACTTT. Translation gives CASSPGDRGFTASNSPLHF.

This chain links TRBV19 with TRBJ2-1, with TRBD2 as a possible D gene (7 bases). V lost 3 bases, J lost 2 bases, and 11 bases lay in between. Germline CDR1 reads LNHDA; CDR2 reads SQIVND (reference sequence). The CDR3 has 15 residues. The CDR3 coding sequence is TGTGCCAGTAGTATTCGAGGGGGGGCCTACAATGAGCAGTTCTTC. It codes for CASSIRGGAYNEQFF. Full variable domain (remainder filled in from reference TRBV19 and TRBJ2-1): DGGITQSPKYLFRKEGQNVTLSCEQNLNHDAMYWYRQDPGQGLRLIYYSQIVNDFQKGDIAEGYSVSREKKESFPLTVTSAQKNPTAFYLCASSIRGGAYNEQFFGPGTRLTVL.

This clone was counted between two and nine times. This rearrangement joins TRBV6-4 to TRBJ2-2; TRBD2 matches at 7 bases. The V segment lost 3 bases and the J segment 3 bases; nucleotides outside the gene matches: 7. CDR1 MRHNA and CDR2 SNTAGT come from the germline V gene. CDR3 length equals 16 residues. CDR3 protein: CASSDTSGEHTGELFF. The CDR3 DNA reads TGTGCCAGCAGTGATACCAGCGGGGAACACACCGGGGAGCTGTTTTTT.